These 30 T cell receptor beta chains were all obtained from the same sample, sequenced in a study of patients and donors after allogeneic stem cell transplantation. TCRdb passed the RT-PCR reads through MiXCR, listing each CDR3 protein once. The sample lists approximately 29,000 distinct CDR3 sequences; roughly a third were seen once. Input material: blood, either unsorted or a sorted T cell fraction (not recorded which). The receptors stem from a human donor who was either an allogeneic HSCT recipient or a stem cell or donor lymphocyte infusion donor (not recorded which). It is not recorded whose cells these are; they may come from a transplant donor.

The rearrangement links TRBV5-1 to TRBJ2-2; TRBD2 might be the D (6 bases). The CDR3 runs 16 residues. Germline V gene lookup returns CDR1 SGHRS and CDR2 YFSETQ. Trimming removed 0 bases from V and 1 base from J, with 10 bases in between. The CDR3 DNA reads TGCGCCAGCAGCTTGGTGGTAGCGGAGAACACCGGGGAGCTGTTTTTT. Translation: CASSLVVAENTGELFF.

The gene calls are TRBV7-6 and TRBJ2-2; D is ambiguous. Trimming shortened V by 0 bases and J by 6 bases, and 8 bases separated the two germline ends. In germline, CDR1 is SGHVS, CDR2 FNYEAQ. The CDR3 sequence is 14 residues long. The CDR3 bases are TGTGCCAGCAGCTTAGCTCTGGTTGCCGGGGAGCTGTTTTTT. As protein: CASSLALVAGELFF.

The chain carries TRBV18 and TRBJ2-5; maybe TRBD2 (5 bases). Looked up from germline, CDR1 is KGHSH and CDR2 is LQKENI. The CDR3 covers 15 residues. Trimming shortened V by 1 base and J by 2 bases, and 11 bases separated the two germline ends. The CDR3 sequence is CASSPREGLQETQYF. CDR3 bases: TGTGCCAGCTCACCACGCGAGGGCCTACAAGAGACCCAGTACTTC.

This clonotype came up a few times. The chain combines TRBV4-2 with TRBJ1-3; D gene unclear. The germline gives CDR1 LGHNA, CDR2 YNFKEQ. V shed 0 bases and J shed 0 bases, with 15 bases lying between them. The CDR3 has 18 residues. This CDR3 reads CASSQDEFGSISGNTIYF. The CDR3 nucleotides are TGTGCCAGCAGCCAAGACGAATTCGGCAGCATCTCTGGAAACACCATATATTTT.

The table lists this clonotype with a few counts. This chain joins TRBV4-3 and TRBJ1-5; no reliable D call. Trimming took 1 base from V and 0 from J, leaving 7 bases between them. The germline V gene encodes CDR1 LGHNA and CDR2 YSLEER. This CDR3 has 15 residues. The CDR3 coding sequence is TGCGCCAGCAGCCAAGGCGGAGATAGCAATCAGCCCCAGCATTTT. It yields the protein CASSQGGDSNQPQHF.

This clonotype showed up just a few times. This sequence joins TRBV4-3 and TRBJ1-2, with D unclear. Trimming left V 0 bases short and J 4 bases short, with 3 bases between. CDR1 and CDR2 from the germline V gene are LGHNA and YSLEER. This CDR3 is built from 12 residues. CDR3 sequence: CASSQEGYGYTF. CDR3 nucleotide sequence: TGCGCCAGCAGCCAAGAAGGCTATGGCTACACCTTC.

This rearrangement joins TRBV7-9 to TRBJ2-1, with TRBD2 matching 9 bases. The junction had 11 bases not matched to a gene; V was cut back by 6 bases and J by 8 bases. Germline CDR1 SEHNR, CDR2 FQNEAQ (reference sequence). The CDR3 is 15 residues long. CDR3 region: CASRPIAGVSDEQFF. The CDR3 DNA is TGTGCCAGCAGACCAATAGCGGGAGTCTCGGATGAGCAGTTCTTC.

The J gene is TRBJ1-2, the V gene TRBV7-2; 7 bases agree with TRBD1. Germline CDR1 is SGHTA and CDR2 is FQGNSA. The CDR3 is 13 amino acids. Unmatched junction bases numbered 6, after V lost 5 bases and J lost 6 bases. The CDR3 is CASSPGTVHGYTF. The CDR3 DNA reads as TGTGCCAGCAGCCCCGGGACAGTTCATGGCTACACCTTC. Drawing the rest from reference TRBV7-2 and TRBJ1-2, the complete variable domain is GAGVSQSPSNKVTEKGKDVELRCDPISGHTALYWYRQSLGQGLEFLIYFQGNSAPDKSGLPSDRFSAERTGGSVSTLTIQRTQQEDSAVYLCASSPGTVHGYTFGSGTRLTVV.

Written as DNA, the CDR3 is TGTGCCAGCAGCTTCGGTTCGGAGCCCCAGCATTTT. As protein: CASSFGSEPQHF. V and J are TRBV14 and TRBJ1-5; no firm D call. Trimming cost V 5 bases and J 8 bases, with 10 bases left between them. The CDR3 loop spans 12 amino acids. Germline CDR1 is SGHDN and CDR2 is FVKESK. Full variable domain (remainder filled in from reference TRBV14 and TRBJ1-5): EAGVTQFPSHSVIEKGQTVTLRCDPISGHDNLYWYRRVMGKEIKFLLHFVKESKQDESGMPNNRFLAERTGGTYSTLKVQPAELEDSGVYFCASSFGSEPQHFGDGTRLSIL.

V usage is TRBV19 and J usage is TRBJ2-6; D remains unclear. Germline CDR1 reads LNHDA; CDR2 reads SQIVND (reference sequence). The CDR3 has 15 residues. V was cut by 4 bases and J by 0 bases, with 7 bases left in between. CDR3 bases: TGTGCCAGTAGTACACATGGCTCTGGGGCCAACGTCCTGACTTTC. Its protein product is CASSTHGSGANVLTF.

The chain carries TRBV15 and TRBJ2-2, with a weak D call TRBD1 (6 bases). The CDR3 loop spans 15 amino acids. The V end lost 2 bases, the J end lost 1 base, and 8 bases lay between the germline ends. The germline gives CDR1 LNHNV, CDR2 YYDKDF (reference sequence). The chain's CDR3 is CATSRRQENTGELFF. Here the CDR3 DNA reads TGTGCCACCAGCAGAAGACAGGAGAACACCGGGGAGCTGTTTTTT.

This clonotype has just a few counts. V is TRBV9 and J is TRBJ2-1, with no clear D. Per the germline V gene, CDR1 is SGDLS and CDR2 is YYNGEE. The CDR3 contains 15 residues. Trimming removed 0 bases from V and 5 bases from J, with 12 bases in between. CDR3 nucleotide sequence: TGTGCCAGCAGCGTAGCTACTAAACGGAACAATGAGCAGTTCTTC. Translation gives CASSVATKRNNEQFF.

This clonotype was seen only a few times. This chain connects TRBV3-1 to TRBJ1-3, with unresolved D. Germline CDR1 and CDR2: LGHDT and YNNKEL (reference sequence). The V gene lost 3 bases and the J gene lost 2 bases, with 11 bases spanning the gap. The CDR3 has 15 amino acids. CDR3 bases: TGTGCCAGCAGCCACGGGAGGATAACTGGAAACACCATATATTTT. Encoded protein: CASSHGRITGNTIYF. Variable domain in full (rest from reference TRBV3-1 and TRBJ1-3): DTAVSQTPKYLVTQMGNDKSIKCEQNLGHDTMYWYKQDSKKFLKIMFSYNNKELIINETVPNRFSPKSPDKAHLNLHINSLELGDSAVYFCASSHGRITGNTIYFGEGSWLTVV.

This clonotype was observed a handful of times. This chain connects TRBV6-6 to TRBJ2-3; D call uncertain. V was pared by 3 bases and J by 6 bases, with 22 bases between. The CDR3 spans 17 residues. Germline V gene lookup returns CDR1 MNHNY and CDR2 SVGAGI (reference sequence). The CDR3 DNA reads TGTGCCAGCAGTTATGGGCGATACTCGGGCTCACAGGATACGCAGTATTTT. Its translation is CASSYGRYSGSQDTQYF.

This chain links TRBV12-3 or TRBV12-4 with TRBJ2-1; D perhaps matches TRBD2 (5 bases). Deletions cut 3 bases from V and 4 bases from J, with 7 bases between. The CDR3 contains 13 residues. CDR3 amino acids: CASSLRAYNEQFF. For the CDR3, the DNA is TGTGCCAGCAGTTTGAGGGCGTACAATGAGCAGTTCTTC.

The chain combines TRBV20-1 with TRBJ2-1; the D gene is possibly TRBD2 (5 bases). V was pared by 2 bases and J by 7 bases, with 9 bases between. Germline values: CDR1 DFQATT, CDR2 SNEGSKA (reference sequence). CDR3 size: 12 residues. Here the CDR3 DNA reads TGCAGTGCTAGACCACTAGGGAATGAGCAGTTCTTC. It encodes CSARPLGNEQFF.

The chain has TRBV7-2 and TRBJ2-1; D may be TRBD1 (7 bases). The germline CDR1 and CDR2 sequences are SGHTA and FQGNSA. Trimming cost V 4 bases and J 4 bases, with 23 bases left between them. This CDR3 region has 18 residues. The CDR3 here is CASSSYSWRGPPYNEQFF. Here the CDR3 DNA reads TGTGCCAGCAGCTCATATTCCTGGAGGGGGCCCCCTTACAATGAGCAGTTCTTC.

The rearrangement links TRBV20-1 to TRBJ1-2; the D gene is possibly TRBD1 (6 bases). The CDR3 has 15 residues. Germline loops: CDR1 DFQATT, CDR2 SNEGSKA (reference sequence). Trimming stripped 5 bases from V and 0 bases from J, with 16 bases between. Here the CDR3 reads CSADRAGAPNYGYTF. CDR3 sequence (DNA): TGCAGTGCTGACCGGGCGGGGGCTCCTAACTATGGCTACACCTTC.

In this sample, this clonotype turned up many times. J is TRBJ1-2 and V is TRBV12-3 or TRBV12-4; 7 bases agree with TRBD1. Trimming at V came to 1 base and at J to 4 bases, leaving 6 bases not matched to a gene. The CDR3 covers 15 residues. CDR3 region: CASSLGRGRGYGYTF. The CDR3 DNA reads as TGTGCCAGCAGTTTAGGGAGGGGGCGCGGCTATGGCTACACCTTC.

This clonotype has more than one count but fewer than ten. The chain recombines TRBV15 with TRBJ1-6, with D possibly TRBD1 on 6 matching bases. Germline loops: CDR1 LNHNV, CDR2 YYDKDF (reference sequence). Trimming cost V 1 base and J 5 bases, with 6 bases left between them. The CDR3 is made up of 14 amino acids. The CDR3 protein is CATSRAGDNSPLHF. The DNA of the CDR3 is TGTGCCACCAGCAGAGCAGGGGATAATTCACCCCTCCACTTT.

The chain combines TRBV29-1 with TRBJ1-2, with D perhaps TRBD1 (6 bases). Per the germline V gene, CDR1 is SQVTM and CDR2 is ANQGSEA. The CDR3 length is 14 residues. V lost 5 bases and J 4 bases, leaving 17 bases between the germline ends. This chain's CDR3 is CSVKTATGPYGYTF. CDR3 in DNA: TGCAGCGTTAAGACTGCCACAGGGCCCTATGGCTACACCTTC.

The CDR3 spells CASSQEGASNQPQHF. The CDR3 bases are TGTGCCAGCAGCCAAGAAGGTGCGAGCAATCAGCCCCAGCATTTT. The V gene is TRBV3-1, the J gene TRBJ1-5; D remains unclear. CDR1 is LGHDT and CDR2 is YNNKEL in the germline V gene (reference sequence). The CDR3 is 15 residues long. Trimming removed 0 bases at V and 1 base at J, with 7 bases between.

The chain employs TRBV5-1 and TRBJ1-1; D might be TRBD1 (5 bases). V shed 7 bases and J shed 8 bases, with 12 bases lying between them. This CDR3 comprises 11 residues. Germline V CDR1 and CDR2: SGHRS, YFSETQ. For the CDR3, the DNA is TGCGCCAGCGCTGGCAGGGCGGAAGCTTTCTTT. Its translation is CASAGRAEAFF.

Judged by abundance, this clonotype is medium-sized. V usage is TRBV4-3 and J usage is TRBJ1-5; possibly TRBD1 for D (6 bases). The V gene lost 2 bases and the J gene lost 7 bases, with 15 bases spanning the gap. This CDR3 region has 15 residues. The V gene's germline CDR1 is LGHNA and CDR2 YSLEER. DNA for the CDR3: TGCGCCAGCAGCCAATTGAGACAGGATGGCCAGCCCCAGCATTTT. Encoded protein: CASSQLRQDGQPQHF.

This clonotype was observed a few times. The rearrangement uses TRBV6-5 and TRBJ1-2, with 8 bases that match TRBD1. The trim removed 4 bases at V and 4 bases at J, leaving 8 bases unmatched. This CDR3 has 15 amino acids. CDR1 and CDR2 (germline): MNHEY, SVGAGI. The CDR3: CASSFTNRGGYGYTF. In DNA, the CDR3 is TGTGCCAGCAGTTTTACTAACAGGGGGGGCTATGGCTACACCTTC.

CDR3 in amino acids: CASSPPGGPGAFF. CDR3 DNA sequence: TGTGCCAGCAGCCCCCCTGGGGGCCCGGGAGCTTTCTTT. The chain links TRBV3-1 to TRBJ1-1; tentatively, D is TRBD1 (6 bases). V lost 4 bases and J lost 10, with 16 bases in between. From germline, CDR1 is LGHDT and CDR2 YNNKEL (reference sequence). This CDR3 is built from 13 residues.

Only a few counts were recorded for this clonotype. The genes are TRBV29-1 and TRBJ1-5, with D unclear. Looked up from germline, CDR1 is SQVTM and CDR2 is ANQGSEA. Deletions cut 5 bases from V and 6 bases from J, with 11 bases between. This CDR3 has 12 residues. The CDR3 sequence: CSVPESSQPQHF. In DNA, the CDR3 is TGCAGCGTTCCCGAATCCAGTCAGCCCCAGCATTTT.

CDR3 DNA: TGCGCCAGCAGCCCCGGCGCTACCGAAGAGACCCAGTACTTC. Protein: CASSPGATEETQYF. The V call is TRBV4-3, the J call TRBJ2-5; no reliable D call. The CDR3 is made up of 14 amino acids. Germline V gene lookup returns CDR1 LGHNA and CDR2 YSLEER. V gave up 4 bases and J gave up 3 bases, with 12 bases separating them.

This clonotype was detected a few times. The CDR3: CSVGDRGNTEAFF. CDR3 nucleotides: TGCAGCGTTGGGGACAGGGGGAACACTGAAGCTTTCTTT. The chain employs TRBV29-1 and TRBJ1-1; 10 bases are shared with TRBD1. Trimming removed 4 bases from V and 1 base from J; junction bases left unmatched: 0. This CDR3 has 13 amino acids. The germline CDR1 and CDR2 sequences are SQVTM and ANQGSEA.

This clonotype was found many times. This chain links TRBV7-2 with TRBJ2-1; TRBD1 matches 8 bases. The CDR3 loop spans 16 amino acids. V lost 2 bases to trimming and J lost 6 bases; unmatched junction nucleotides: 9. The germline V gene has CDR1 SGHTA and CDR2 FQGNSA. CDR3 coding DNA: TGTGCCAGCAGCTTAAGTGGGGCGGACAGGGCCAATGAGCAGTTCTTC. Amino acids: CASSLSGADRANEQFF. Full variable domain (outside the CDR3, taken from reference TRBV7-2 and TRBJ2-1): GAGVSQSPSNKVTEKGKDVELRCDPISGHTALYWYRQSLGQGLEFLIYFQGNSAPDKSGLPSDRFSAERTGGSVSTLTIQRTQQEDSAVYLCASSLSGADRANEQFFGPGTRLTVL.